This entry lists 32 T cell receptor beta chains sequenced from one sample in a study of spatial heterogeneity in lung cancer. This sample's time point: sample taken at primary tumor resection. Whole RNA, which was extracted from tumor, nontumor lung tissue or frozen PBMC, was sequenced without any cell sorting. Each CDR3 protein gets one entry after TCRdb re-called the 5' RACE reads with MiXCR. The data contain approximately 82,000 distinct CDR3 sequences, around 13% of them singletons. The sequenced sample was PBMCs, obtained at surgery. The receptors stem from a male donor with early-stage non-small cell lung cancer.

The chain employs TRBV29-1 and TRBJ1-1; TRBD1 agrees at 8 bases. V was pared by 8 bases and J by 5 bases, with 4 bases of the junction left unmatched. CDR1 SQVTM and CDR2 ANQGSEA come from the germline V gene. This CDR3 is built from 11 residues. CDR3 sequence: CSLRTGTEAFF. The DNA for the CDR3 is TGCAGCCTTAGGACAGGGACTGAAGCTTTCTTT.

This clonotype was detected once. The junction does not match germline at one end; this may be a read error. This chain connects TRBV5-1 to TRBJ1-5, with D maybe TRBD1 (6 bases). The length of the CDR3 is 14 residues. Germline V lookup: CDR1 SGHRS, CDR2 YFSETQ. As DNA, the CDR3 is TGCGCCGGCAGCAATCGGACAGTCAATCAGCCCCAGCATTTT. This codes for CAGSNRTVNQPQHF.

This clonotype showed up just a few times. V usage is TRBV29-1 and J usage is TRBJ1-1; 7 bases fit TRBD1. After removal of 5 bases from V and 5 bases from J, the junction contained 11 bases not matched to a gene. In germline, CDR1 is SQVTM, CDR2 ANQGSEA. The CDR3 runs 14 residues. DNA of the CDR3: TGCAGCGTTTATGTAGGGGGCGTAAGGACTGAAGCTTTCTTT. This codes for CSVYVGGVRTEAFF.

This chain joins TRBV5-1 and TRBJ2-2; a weak D match, TRBD2 (6 bases). The CDR3 length is 14 residues. CDR1 is SGHRS and CDR2 is YFSETQ in the germline V gene. V lost 4 bases and J 8 bases, leaving 15 bases between the germline ends. The CDR3: CASSEKYGGGELFF. DNA for the CDR3: TGCGCCAGCAGCGAGAAATACGGGGGAGGGGAGCTGTTTTTT.

This clonotype occurred many times. V gene TRBV7-9 combines with J gene TRBJ1-3; no clear D. Germline V gene lookup returns CDR1 SEHNR and CDR2 FQNEAQ (reference sequence). The CDR3 is 13 amino acids. The ends were cut back, 5 bases at V and 1 base at J, with 6 bases in the middle. As DNA, the CDR3 is TGTGCCAGCAGCCCAGTTTCTGGAAACACCATATATTTT. Amino acid sequence: CASSPVSGNTIYF.

The table lists this clonotype with a few counts. The chain uses TRBV7-6 and TRBJ1-1, with D perhaps matching TRBD1 (6 bases). There are 13 residues in the CDR3. The germline CDR1 and CDR2 sequences are SGHVS and FNYEAQ. Trimming took off 5 bases at V and 3 bases at J, with 10 bases between the two ends. CDR3 sequence reads: CASSGGGYTEAFF. The CDR3, as DNA: TGTGCCAGCAGCGGGGGCGGGTACACTGAAGCTTTCTTT.

The chain couples TRBV10-3 to TRBJ1-5, with a weak D call TRBD1 (5 bases). CDR1 and CDR2 from the germline V gene are ENHRY and SYGVKD. CDR3 length: 13 residues. The germline V and J ends were trimmed by 2 bases and 7 bases, with 9 bases remaining between them. The CDR3 nucleotides are TGTGCCATCAGTGAGGCAGGGAGCCAGCCCCAGCATTTT. The encoded protein is CAISEAGSQPQHF.

This clonotype was observed a handful of times. Germline and junction disagree at one end, which may indicate a read error. The chain combines TRBV7-2 with TRBJ2-7; 8 nucleotides agree with TRBD2. In germline, CDR1 is SGHTA, CDR2 FQGNSA. This CDR3 contains 12 residues. CDR3 nucleotide sequence: TGTGCCAGCAGCTTTAACAAGGGACTAGTCGACTTC. The encoded protein is CASSFNKGLVDF. Full variable domain (rest looked up from reference TRBV7-2 and TRBJ2-7): GAGVSQSPSNKVTEKGKDVELRCDPISGHTALYWYRQSLGQGLEFLIYFQGNSAPDKSGLPSDRFSAERTGGSVSTLTIQRTQQEDSAVYLCASSFNKGLVDFGPGTRLTVT.

This clonotype was seen at least ten times. The chain combines TRBV3-1 with TRBJ1-4, with D possibly TRBD1 on 5 matching bases. CDR1 and CDR2 (germline): LGHDT, YNNKEL (reference sequence). V shed 4 bases and J shed 3 bases, with 9 bases lying between them. CDR3 size: 14 residues. CDR3 loop: CASSLTGPNEKLFF. For the CDR3, the DNA is TGTGCCAGCAGCCTGACGGGACCTAATGAAAAACTGTTTTTT. Using reference TRBV3-1 and TRBJ1-4 for the parts outside the CDR3, the full variable domain is DTAVSQTPKYLVTQMGNDKSIKCEQNLGHDTMYWYKQDSKKFLKIMFSYNNKELIINETVPNRFSPKSPDKAHLNLHINSLELGDSAVYFCASSLTGPNEKLFFGSGTQLSVL.

This chain uses TRBV24-1 with TRBJ2-7; tentative D call: TRBD1 (5 bases). Trimming removed 7 bases from V and 2 bases from J, with 8 bases in between. CDR3 size: 12 residues. Germline assignment: CDR1 KGHDR and CDR2 SFDVKD. The CDR3 here is CATRGDTYEQYF. In DNA, the CDR3 is TGTGCCACCAGAGGGGATACCTACGAGCAGTACTTC.

The rearrangement joins TRBV7-3 to TRBJ2-1; no reliable D call. Germline CDR1 is SGHTA and CDR2 is FQGTGA. The CDR3 runs 15 residues. V was trimmed by 5 bases and J by 1 base, leaving 12 bases between them. The CDR3: CASSPASVSYNEQFF. DNA of the CDR3: TGTGCCAGCAGCCCCGCGAGTGTTTCCTACAATGAGCAGTTCTTC.

The rearrangement uses TRBV6-6 and TRBJ1-6, with D perhaps matching TRBD1 (5 bases). Between the trimmed V and J ends, which lost 4 bases and 6 bases, there was a span of 7 bases. The CDR3 is 13 residues long. CDR1 is MNHNY, CDR2 SVGAGI, per germline (reference sequence). CDR3 sequence (DNA): TGTGCCAGCAGTTGGGGGAGTAATTCACCCCTCCACTTT. This encodes CASSWGSNSPLHF.

The V and J genes are TRBV20-1 and TRBJ2-3; D is ambiguous. In germline, CDR1 is DFQATT, CDR2 SNEGSKA (reference sequence). Trimming pared 6 bases from V and 6 bases from J, leaving 16 bases between. The CDR3 loop spans 13 amino acids. CDR3 residues: CSAFPSEPDTQYF. The CDR3 region has the DNA TGCAGTGCCTTTCCGAGCGAGCCGGATACGCAGTATTTT.

The chain combines TRBV11-2 with TRBJ2-1; tentatively, D is TRBD2 (6 bases). CDR1 is SGHAT, CDR2 FQNNGV, per germline. The ends were cut back, 8 bases at V and 2 bases at J, with 10 bases in the middle. The CDR3 loop spans 13 amino acids. The CDR3 loop reads CASRRVAYNEQFF. DNA for the CDR3: TGTGCCAGCCGGAGGGTCGCCTACAATGAGCAGTTCTTC.

In the case of this clonotype: This clone may be a read error of a much larger clone one base away. The V and J genes are TRBV29-1 and TRBJ2-1, with D perhaps TRBD1 (5 bases). This CDR3 has 15 residues. The V gene's germline CDR1 is SQVTM and CDR2 ANQGSEA. Written as DNA, the CDR3 is TGCATCGTTGAAGAAGGAGAGGCAGGACACGATGAGCAGTTCTTC. Amino acid sequence: CIVEEGEAGHDEQFF.

The chain joins TRBV7-9 to TRBJ2-3, with TRBD1 matching over 8 bases. The CDR3 runs to 18 residues. In germline, CDR1 is SEHNR, CDR2 FQNEAQ (reference sequence). The V gene end was trimmed by 5 bases and the J gene end by 5 bases; junction bases not matched to a gene: 18. For the CDR3, the DNA is TGTGCCAGCAGCCGCCGTACCAGGGGGCCCACCCTTGGAGATACGCAGTATTTT. Translating it yields CASSRRTRGPTLGDTQYF.

In its sample, this clonotype was seen a few times. The gene calls are TRBV30 and TRBJ1-3, with 7 bases lining up with TRBD1. CDR3 length: 13 residues. Losses at the gene ends were 5 bases for V and 2 bases for J; bases not matched to a gene: 3. Germline CDR1 reads GTSNPN; CDR2 reads SVGIG (reference sequence). The CDR3 sequence is CAWATGAGNTIYF. The CDR3 bases are TGTGCCTGGGCCACAGGGGCTGGAAACACCATATATTTT.

The table lists this clonotype with a few counts. CDR3 DNA sequence: TGTGCCAGCTCACCACCGAACAGCCAAGAGACCCAGTACTTC. Amino acids: CASSPPNSQETQYF. This rearrangement joins TRBV18 to TRBJ2-5; D gene ambiguous. The CDR3 consists of 14 residues. The germline V gene has CDR1 KGHSH and CDR2 LQKENI. V was trimmed by 0 bases and J by 1 base, leaving 6 bases between them.

This clonotype was counted a few times. The gene calls are TRBV3-1 and TRBJ2-7; possibly TRBD2 for D (6 bases). The ends were cut back, 6 bases at V and 2 bases at J, with 17 bases in the middle. The CDR3 runs 15 residues. Germline V lookup: CDR1 LGHDT, CDR2 YNNKEL (reference sequence). The CDR3 DNA is TGTGCCAGCAGTCCTAGGGGCAGGGAGGCCTACGAGCAGTACTTC. As protein: CASSPRGREAYEQYF.

This clonotype was observed many times. J is TRBJ1-1 and V is TRBV5-1; no definite D call. The CDR3 totals 14 residues. V shed 2 bases and J shed 5 bases, with 13 bases lying between them. Per germline, CDR1 SGHRS and CDR2 YFSETQ. CDR3 coding DNA: TGCGCCAGCAGCTTAAGCCCTCAGTTGACTGAAGCTTTCTTT. Amino acid sequence: CASSLSPQLTEAFF.

This sequence joins TRBV30 and TRBJ1-1, with a possible D match to TRBD1 (6 bases). The CDR3 totals 13 residues. The V gene lost 8 bases and the J gene lost 1 base, with 14 bases spanning the gap. The germline V gene encodes CDR1 GTSNPN and CDR2 SVGIG (reference sequence). The CDR3 reads CAVEQGENTEAFF. CDR3 nucleotide sequence: TGTGCCGTCGAACAGGGCGAGAACACTGAAGCTTTCTTT.

This clonotype appeared many times. V and J are TRBV5-6 and TRBJ2-3; D is unclear. Trimming left V 0 bases short and J 5 bases short, with 4 bases between. The length of the CDR3 is 12 residues. CDR1 SGHDT and CDR2 YYEEEE come from the germline V gene. The chain's CDR3 is CASSLGKDTQYF. CDR3 bases: TGTGCCAGCAGCTTGGGGAAAGATACGCAGTATTTT.

This clonotype was picked up a small number of times. CDR3 sequence (DNA): TGTGCCACCAGTGATTGGACTTTCACCGGGGAGCTGTTTTTT. This sequence encodes CATSDWTFTGELFF. The J gene is TRBJ2-2, the V gene TRBV24-1; D may be TRBD2 (5 bases). V lost 2 bases and J 4 bases, leaving 7 bases between the germline ends. This CDR3 region has 14 residues. CDR1 KGHDR and CDR2 SFDVKD come from the germline V gene.

The gene calls are TRBV30 and TRBJ1-2; D gene ambiguous. The length of the CDR3 is 12 residues. V lost 1 base and J lost 4, with 7 bases in between. In germline, CDR1 is GTSNPN, CDR2 SVGIG (reference sequence). The CDR3 spells CAWSGTSYGYTF. The DNA of the CDR3 is TGTGCCTGGAGTGGGACGTCCTATGGCTACACCTTC.

This clonotype turned up a few times. V is TRBV29-1 and J is TRBJ2-4; D uncertain. CDR3 length: 10 residues. V lost 3 bases and J 6 bases, leaving 3 bases between the germline ends. Germline CDR1 is SQVTM and CDR2 is ANQGSEA. CDR3 sequence reads: CSVDPNIQYF. CDR3 sequence (DNA): TGCAGCGTTGACCCAAACATTCAGTACTTC. The complete variable domain, with remaining parts taken from reference TRBV29-1 and TRBJ2-4, reads SAVISQKPSRDICQRGTSLTIQCQVDSQVTMMFWYRQQPGQSLTLIATANQGSEATYESGFVIDKFPISRPNLTFSTLTVSNMSPEDSSIYLCSVDPNIQYFGAGTRLSVL.

This clonotype was picked up many times. V usage is TRBV29-1 and J usage is TRBJ2-3, with 8 bases lining up with TRBD2. The CDR3 runs to 14 residues. Germline CDR1 reads SQVTM; CDR2 reads ANQGSEA. V trimming: 7 bases; J trimming: 3 bases; junction bases outside the gene matches: 9. The CDR3 nucleotides read TGCAGCGCGGGAGCGGGAGAAGGAACAGATACGCAGTATTTT. It is translated as CSAGAGEGTDTQYF.

The gene calls are TRBV5-1 and TRBJ2-2; D is possibly TRBD1 (5 bases). Trimming shortened V by 6 bases and J by 5 bases, and 17 bases separated the two germline ends. This CDR3 region has 15 residues. Germline CDR1 SGHRS, CDR2 YFSETQ. DNA of the CDR3: TGCGCCAGCACCAAGGAGCAGGGTCGGACCGGGGAGCTGTTTTTT. As protein: CASTKEQGRTGELFF.

This clonotype has more than one count but fewer than ten. V gene TRBV24-1 combines with J gene TRBJ2-1; 13 bases map to TRBD2. Germline-derived CDR1 and CDR2 are KGHDR and SFDVKD. The CDR3 loop spans 16 amino acids. The V segment lost 5 bases and the J segment 9 bases; nucleotides outside the gene matches: 9. In nucleotides, the CDR3 is TGTGCCACCAGTGCAGGACTAGCGGGAGATCATAGTGAGCAGTTCTTC. As protein: CATSAGLAGDHSEQFF.

This clonotype came up many times. This rearrangement joins TRBV29-1 to TRBJ1-2, with D perhaps TRBD1 (6 bases). This CDR3 is built from 16 residues. CDR1 is SQVTM and CDR2 is ANQGSEA in the germline V gene. V dropped 6 bases and J dropped 0 bases, with 20 bases sitting between them. Here the CDR3 reads CSVTAQQGTSNYGYTF. The CDR3 coding sequence is TGCAGCGTGACGGCCCAACAGGGAACCTCTAACTATGGCTACACCTTC.

The genes are TRBV7-9 and TRBJ2-1; TRBD1 aligns across 7 bases. Germline V CDR1 and CDR2: SEHNR, FQNEAQ (reference sequence). The CDR3 contains 12 residues. Trimming removed 6 bases from V and 7 bases from J; junction bases left unmatched: 3. The chain's CDR3 is CASRGQLNEQFF. CDR3 sequence (DNA): TGTGCCAGCAGGGGACAGTTAAATGAGCAGTTCTTC.

CDR3 sequence: CASSTTGGGNEQYF. DNA of the CDR3: TGTGCCAGTAGTACCACAGGGGGCGGAAACGAGCAGTACTTC. This chain joins TRBV19 and TRBJ2-7, with TRBD1 matching 9 bases. The CDR3 covers 14 residues. The germline V gene has CDR1 LNHDA and CDR2 SQIVND (reference sequence). V lost 4 bases, J lost 5 bases, and 6 bases stayed unmatched.

This clonotype was recorded many times. The genes are TRBV21-1 and TRBJ2-3; no check of the table's D call, TRBD1, against the DNA was made. TRBV21-1 is reported as a pseudogene. This CDR3 region has 14 residues. CDR3 nucleotides: TGTGCCAGCAGCAAAAAGCCCCCAGCAGATACGCAGTATTTT. It codes for CASSKKPPADTQYF.